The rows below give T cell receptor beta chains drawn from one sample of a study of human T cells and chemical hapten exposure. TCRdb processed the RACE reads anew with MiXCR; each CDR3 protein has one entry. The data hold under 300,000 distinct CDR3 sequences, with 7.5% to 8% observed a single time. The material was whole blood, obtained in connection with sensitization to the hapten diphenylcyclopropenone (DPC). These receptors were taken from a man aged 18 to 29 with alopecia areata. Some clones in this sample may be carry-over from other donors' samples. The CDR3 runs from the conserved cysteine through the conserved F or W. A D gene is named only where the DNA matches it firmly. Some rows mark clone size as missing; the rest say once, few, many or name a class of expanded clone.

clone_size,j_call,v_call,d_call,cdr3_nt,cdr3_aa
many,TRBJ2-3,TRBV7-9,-,TGTGCCAGCAGCTCGTCTAGCACAGATACGCAGTATTTT,CASSSSSTDTQYF
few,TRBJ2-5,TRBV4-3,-,TGCGCCAGCAGCCAAGATTGGCGGGACCACCAAGAGACCCAGTACTTC,CASSQDWRDHQETQYF
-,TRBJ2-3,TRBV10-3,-,TGTGCCATCAGTGCGGAGGTTAGGGATACGCAGTATTTT,CAISAEVRDTQYF
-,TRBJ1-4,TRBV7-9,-,TGTGCCAGCAGGGCCCGCGTAGGGACCGGTAATGAAAAACTGTTTTTT,CASRARVGTGNEKLFF
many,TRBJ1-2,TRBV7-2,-,TGTGCCAGCAGCGTCGGACAGCGTTATGGCTACACCTTC,CASSVGQRYGYTF
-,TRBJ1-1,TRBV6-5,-,TGTGCCAGCAGTTACAAAGGGGAGCTGTCAGCTTTCTTT,CASSYKGELSAFF
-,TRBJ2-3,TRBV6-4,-,TGTGCCACCGACATGCGGGGCTTAGATACGCAGTATTTT,CATDMRGLDTQYF
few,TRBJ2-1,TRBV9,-,TGTGCCAGCAGCGTAGGTGGGACCCTGAAGGGGTATGAGCAGTTCTTC,CASSVGGTLKGYEQFF
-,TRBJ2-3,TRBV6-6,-,TGTGCCAGCAGTTATTTCGGTTTCGGGAGCACAGATACGCAGTATTTT,CASSYFGFGSTDTQYF
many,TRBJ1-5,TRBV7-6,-,TGTGCCAGCAGCTTAGATTCAGGGAGACAGCCCCAGCATTTT,CASSLDSGRQPQHF
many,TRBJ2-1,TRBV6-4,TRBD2,TGTGCCAGCAGTGACGGGGGGGCCTACAATGAGCAGTTCTTC,CASSDGGAYNEQFF
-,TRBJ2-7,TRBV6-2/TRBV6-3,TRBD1,TGTGCCAGCAAGTCAGGGGGATACGAGCAGTACTTC,CASKSGGYEQYF
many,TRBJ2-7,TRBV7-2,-,TGTGCCAGCAGCTTAGTGGGCGGCGGTTCCTACGAGCAGTACTTC,CASSLVGGGSYEQYF
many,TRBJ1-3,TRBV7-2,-,TGTGCCAGCAGCTTAATCACGGGCTCCATATATTTT,CASSLITGSIYF
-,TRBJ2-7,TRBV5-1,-,TGCGCCAGCACCGCCCTGGGAAAGGAGGAGCAGTACTTC,CASTALGKEEQYF
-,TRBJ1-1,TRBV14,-,TGTGCCAGCAGCACCGTGACTGGTTCACGGAGCACTGAAGCTTTCTTT,CASSTVTGSRSTEAFF
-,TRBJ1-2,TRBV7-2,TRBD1,TGTGCCAGCAGCCAACCCGGACAGGGAATCTATGGCTACACCTTC,CASSQPGQGIYGYTF
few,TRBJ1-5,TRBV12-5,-,TGTGCTAGTCGAATCCTCGATGGGACCCCGGGGCCCCAGCATTTT,CASRILDGTPGPQHF
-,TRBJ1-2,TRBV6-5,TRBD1,TGTGCCAGCAGTCCCACTACAGGGGGCGTACTTGGCTACACCTTC,CASSPTTGGVLGYTF
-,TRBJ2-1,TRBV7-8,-,TGTGCCAGCAGCCTAATCTTGAGCTCCTACAATGAGCAGTTCTTC,CASSLILSSYNEQFF
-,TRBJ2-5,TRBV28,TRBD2,TGTGCCAGCAGTCCACACACGGGAGGCCAGGAGACCCAGTACTTC,CASSPHTGGQETQYF
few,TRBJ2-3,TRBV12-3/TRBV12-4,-,TGTGCCAGCAGGGAAGGCTGGGATCCAGATACGCAGTATTTT,CASREGWDPDTQYF
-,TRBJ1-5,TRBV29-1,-,TGCAGCGTTGATGGGGGGAATGGCAATCAGCCCCAGCATTTT,CSVDGGNGNQPQHF
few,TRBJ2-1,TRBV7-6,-,TGTGCCAGCAGCTTCGGCCTGGGCATAAGCTCCTACAATGAGCAGTTCTTC,CASSFGLGISSYNEQFF
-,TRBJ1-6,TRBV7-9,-,TGTGCCAGCAGTTCCGGGACTATTACTTCACCCCTCCACTTT,CASSSGTITSPLHF
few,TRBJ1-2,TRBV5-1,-,TGCGCCAGCTCGGAACAGGGCTACTATGGCTACACCTTC,CASSEQGYYGYTF
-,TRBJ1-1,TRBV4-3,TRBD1,TGCGCCAGCAGCCAACGAGTAATAGGGGGCCCTGAAGCTTTCTTT,CASSQRVIGGPEAFF
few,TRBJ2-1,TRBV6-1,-,TGTGCCAGCAGTGTTCGAGCGGAGAGCTACAATGAGCAGTTCTTC,CASSVRAESYNEQFF
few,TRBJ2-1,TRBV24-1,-,TGTGCCACCAGGGGGATACCGGGCAATGAGCAGTTCTTC,CATRGIPGNEQFF
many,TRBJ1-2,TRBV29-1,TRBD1,TGCAGCGTCGTACGACAGGGACAGGGACCCGATGGCTACACCTTC,CSVVRQGQGPDGYTF
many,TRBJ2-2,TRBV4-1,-,TGCGCCAGCAGGCCAGAAAACACCGGGGAGCTGTTTTTT,CASRPENTGELFF
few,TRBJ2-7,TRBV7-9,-,TGTGCCAGCAGCCACACGATCAGACCTCCCTACGAGCAGTACTTC,CASSHTIRPPYEQYF
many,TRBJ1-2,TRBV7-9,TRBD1,TGTGCCAGCACCGAAGTGGGCAGGGGGTATGGCTACACCTTC,CASTEVGRGYGYTF
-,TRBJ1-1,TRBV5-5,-,TGTGCCAGCAGCTTGGAAGGGCTTGAAGCTTTCTTT,CASSLEGLEAFF
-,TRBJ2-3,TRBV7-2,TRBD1,TGTGCCAGCAGCTTCCCCCGAGGGGGCGGCACAGATACGCAGTATTTT,CASSFPRGGGTDTQYF
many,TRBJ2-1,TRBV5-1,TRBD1,TGCGCCAGCAGCTTGTACGCGCAGGGGGCGCCTGAGCAGTTCTTC,CASSLYAQGAPEQFF
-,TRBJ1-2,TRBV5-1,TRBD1,TGCGCCAGCAGCTTGGACATCACCGGGACAGGTGATGGCTACACCTTC,CASSLDITGTGDGYTF
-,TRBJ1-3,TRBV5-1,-,TGCGCCAGCAGCCCCGCTCAAGCATCTGGAAACACCATATATTTT,CASSPAQASGNTIYF
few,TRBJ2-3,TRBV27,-,TGTGCCAGCAGTATAACAGGGCAGGGAGATACGCAGTATTTT,CASSITGQGDTQYF
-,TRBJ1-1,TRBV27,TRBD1,TGTGCCAGCCGGCTGGGACAGACGAACACTGAAGCTTTCTTT,CASRLGQTNTEAFF
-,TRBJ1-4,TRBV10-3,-,TGTGCCATCAGTGAGAAGGTTAATGAAAAACTGTTTTTT,CAISEKVNEKLFF
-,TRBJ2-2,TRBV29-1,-,TGCAGCGTTGACCAGGGCGCCGGGGAGCTGTTTTTT,CSVDQGAGELFF
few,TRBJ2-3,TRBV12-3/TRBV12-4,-,TGTGCCAGCAGTCCCCGGTGGGATACGCAGTATTTT,CASSPRWDTQYF
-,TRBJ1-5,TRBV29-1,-,TGCAGCGTAGGAGGGGACTATCAGCCCCAGCATTTT,CSVGGDYQPQHF
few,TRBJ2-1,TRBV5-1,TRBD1,TGCGCCAGCAGCTCGCTGACAGGGCCCTACAATGAGCAGTTCTTC,CASSSLTGPYNEQFF
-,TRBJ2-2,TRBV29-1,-,TGCAGCGTTGGGGCGAAACTGAACACCGGGGAGCTGTTTTTT,CSVGAKLNTGELFF
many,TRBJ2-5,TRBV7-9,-,TGTGCCAGCAGCTTAGCCTGGACGTACCAAGAGACCCAGTACTTC,CASSLAWTYQETQYF
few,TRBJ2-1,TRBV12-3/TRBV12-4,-,TGTGCCAGCAGGGGGGACGGGATTTACAATGAGCAGTTCTTC,CASRGDGIYNEQFF
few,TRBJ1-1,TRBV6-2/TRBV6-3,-,TGTGCCGCCAGGGCTCTGAACACTGAAGCTTTCTTT,CAARALNTEAFF
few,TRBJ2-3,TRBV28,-,TGTGCCAGCAGTTTAAGACTGAACAGTCCCACAGATACGCAGTATTTT,CASSLRLNSPTDTQYF